Presented here are 27 T cell receptor beta chains from one specimen sequenced in a study of regulatory T cells in long-lasting Graves disease. Relying on iRepertoire HTBI primers and Arm-PCR of CDR3 regions, the team built TCR beta libraries. MiXCR, run by TCRdb on the multiplex PCR reads, gives a single entry per CDR3 protein. Of hundreds of thousands of distinct CDR3 sequences detected, about 16% appear once; the ten largest clones hold around 19%. Time point given: newly diagnosed GD, antithyroid drugs for less than 3 months. RNA isolated from PBMCs was used to make the TCR library. A further study also used this sample, focusing on T cells in Graves' hyperthyroidism and ophthalmopathy.

The input for sequencing was peripheral blood mononuclear cells (PBMCs), taken at new diagnosis, from a patient treated with antithyroid drugs. These TCRs come from a woman under 40 with Graves disease.

This clonotype has only a few counts. The chain links TRBV27 to TRBJ2-5, with a weak D call TRBD2 (6 bases). The CDR3 is 15 amino acids. Germline CDR1 reads MNHEY; CDR2 reads SMNVEV (reference sequence). V lost 6 bases and J lost 3, with 17 bases in between. CDR3 sequence reads: CASSSGGAGEETQYF. For the CDR3, the DNA is TGTGCCAGCAGCTCCGGGGGAGCGGGCGAAGAGACCCAGTACTTC.

This clonotype was seen repeatedly, ten times or more. The V call is TRBV28, the J call TRBJ2-3; TRBD2 matches 8 bases. CDR3 length: 15 residues. V lost 0 bases and J lost 1; bases outside the gene matches: 0. CDR1 is MDHEN and CDR2 is SYDVKM in the germline V gene. The CDR3 region has the DNA TGTGCCAGCAGTTTATGGCGGGAGGGCACAGATACGCAGTATTTT. Translated: CASSLWREGTDTQYF.

Remarks on this clonotype: Since a much larger clone is just one base distant, this may be a read error. This chain joins TRBV6-2 or TRBV6-3 and TRBJ2-3; maybe TRBD2 (5 bases). CDR1 and CDR2 (germline): MNHEY, SVGEGT. V was cut by 5 bases and J by 4 bases, with 13 bases left in between. CDR3 length: 14 residues. CDR3 nucleotide sequence: TGTGCCAGCAGTCACACGGGAAGGGCAGATACGCAGTATTTT. It translates to CASSHTGRADTQYF.

This clonotype was observed many times. The chain links TRBV2 to TRBJ2-3; D unclear. Per germline, CDR1 SNHLY and CDR2 FYNNEI. This CDR3 is 11 amino acids long. V was cut by 8 bases and J by 1 base, with 4 bases left in between. This CDR3 reads CASEGTDTQYF. Written as DNA, the CDR3 is TGTGCCAGCGAGGGCACAGATACGCAGTATTTT.

The J gene is TRBJ2-2, the V gene TRBV11-3; TRBD2 agrees at 7 bases. The junction had 10 bases not matched to a gene; V was cut back by 6 bases and J by 6 bases. The CDR3 consists of 15 residues. In germline, CDR1 is SGHNT, CDR2 YENEEA. CDR3 amino acids: CASRTSVEGAGELFF. CDR3 DNA: TGTGCCAGCAGAACTAGCGTTGAGGGCGCCGGGGAGCTGTTTTTT.

This clonotype was seen more than once but under ten times. This chain joins TRBV15 and TRBJ1-4, with 7 bases lining up with TRBD1. V shed 5 bases, J shed 4 bases, and the junction held 7 bases outside the gene matches. CDR3 length equals 15 residues. Germline CDR1 and CDR2: LNHNV and YYDKDF (reference sequence). The CDR3 DNA reads as TGTGCCACCAGCGTGAACAGGGGCTATAATGAAAAACTGTTTTTT. As protein: CATSVNRGYNEKLFF.

This clonotype was seen repeatedly, ten times or more. The J gene is TRBJ2-2, the V gene TRBV5-1, with TRBD2 matching over 7 bases. Trimming removed 4 bases from V and 6 bases from J; junction bases left unmatched: 6. The CDR3 totals 14 residues. Germline V gives CDR1 SGHRS, CDR2 YFSETQ. The CDR3 nucleotides are TGCGCCAGCAGCACCAACGGGGGGTCCGGGGAGCTGTTTTTT. Protein: CASSTNGGSGELFF.

The rearrangement links TRBV5-1 to TRBJ1-1, with 9 bases matching TRBD1. Trimming removed 4 bases from V and 3 bases from J; junction bases left unmatched: 16. The CDR3 extends over 18 amino acids. CDR1 is SGHRS, CDR2 YFSETQ, per germline. The DNA of the CDR3 is TGCGCCAGCAGCCTAACAGGGGGCGCGTTCATTCGGGACACTGAAGCTTTCTTT. Its translation: CASSLTGGAFIRDTEAFF.

This clonotype was observed a few times. J is TRBJ1-4 and V is TRBV2, with D uncertain. Trimming cost V 3 bases and J 10 bases, with 18 bases left between them. The germline gives CDR1 SNHLY, CDR2 FYNNEI. The CDR3 spans 15 residues. CDR3 nucleotides: TGTGCCAGCAGTGAGAGGGAGGTCAGGCAATCAAAACTGTTTTTT. This encodes CASSEREVRQSKLFF.

The sample holds many counts of this clonotype. V is TRBV11-2 and J is TRBJ2-1; 15 bases are a match to TRBD2. Germline V CDR1 and CDR2: SGHAT, FQNNGV. The CDR3 is 16 amino acids. The V segment lost 5 bases and the J segment 2 bases; nucleotides outside the gene matches: 1. The CDR3 DNA reads TGTGCCAGCAGCCGGACTAGCGGGAGGGCCTACAATGAGCAGTTCTTC. It codes for CASSRTSGRAYNEQFF. Combining the CDR3 with reference TRBV11-2 and TRBJ2-1 gives the whole variable domain EAGVAQSPRYKIIEKRQSVAFWCNPISGHATLYWYQQILGQGPKLLIQFQNNGVVDDSQLPKDRFSAERLKGVDSTLKIQPAKLEDSAVYLCASSRTSGRAYNEQFFGPGTRLTVL.

This clonotype was recorded many times. CDR3 in DNA: TGCGCCAGCAGCGCCAACCGGGAACACGCCGGGATACCATTGAATGAGCAGTACTTC. This sequence encodes CASSANREHAGIPLNEQYF. The V gene is TRBV5-1, the J gene TRBJ2-7; TRBD2 might be the D (5 bases). Trimming cost V 4 bases and J 7 bases, with 33 bases left between them. The CDR3 runs 19 residues. The V gene's germline CDR1 is SGHRS and CDR2 YFSETQ. Full variable domain (missing parts from reference TRBV5-1 and TRBJ2-7): KAGVTQTPRYLIKTRGQQVTLSCSPISGHRSVSWYQQTPGQGLQFLFEYFSETQRNKGNFPGRFSGRQFSNSRSEMNVSTLELGDSALYLCASSANREHAGIPLNEQYFGPGTRLTVT.

In this sample, this clonotype turned up many times. This sequence joins TRBV28 and TRBJ2-3, with 8 bases aligning to TRBD2. CDR3 length: 18 amino acids. The V gene end was trimmed by 6 bases and the J gene end by 3 bases; junction bases not matched to a gene: 17. CDR1 and CDR2 (germline): MDHEN, SYDVKM. The CDR3 sequence: CASSLPFVGGRITDTQYF. CDR3 sequence (DNA): TGTGCCAGCAGCCTCCCCTTTGTTGGCGGGAGGATAACAGATACGCAGTATTTT.

This clonotype was found many times. The CDR3 protein is CASSPQVPANVLTF. The CDR3 region has the DNA TGTGCCAGCAGTCCCCAGGTCCCGGCCAACGTCCTGACTTTC. The V and J genes are TRBV2 and TRBJ2-6; D call uncertain. Germline V lookup: CDR1 SNHLY, CDR2 FYNNEI. This CDR3 has 14 residues. Between the trimmed V and J ends, which lost 5 bases and 6 bases, there was a span of 11 bases. Filled out from reference TRBV2 and TRBJ2-6, the complete variable domain reads EPEVTQTPSHQVTQMGQEVILRCVPISNHLYFYWYRQILGQKVEFLVSFYNNEISEKSEIFDDQFSVERPDGSNFTLKIRSTKLEDSAMYFCASSPQVPANVLTFGAGSRLTVL.

This clonotype was seen ten or more times. The chain uses TRBV28 and TRBJ2-7, with D uncertain. The CDR3 is made up of 12 amino acids. V was cut by 7 bases and J by 2 bases, with 9 bases left in between. Looked up from germline, CDR1 is MDHEN and CDR2 is SYDVKM. CDR3 residues: CASNTQAYEQYF. The CDR3 nucleotides are TGTGCCAGCAACACACAAGCCTACGAGCAGTACTTC.

This chain connects TRBV11-2 to TRBJ2-2; 9 positions match TRBD2. The CDR3 is 17 residues long. The germline V gene has CDR1 SGHAT and CDR2 FQNNGV. The V gene end was trimmed by 1 base and the J gene end by 0 bases; junction bases not matched to a gene: 3. The CDR3 DNA reads as TGTGCCAGCAGCTTAGGACTAGCGGACACGAACACCGGGGAGCTGTTTTTT. Residues: CASSLGLADTNTGELFF.

This clonotype was seen a handful of times. V is TRBV27 and J is TRBJ1-2; TRBD1 is a possible D gene (6 bases). Germline CDR1 reads MNHEY; CDR2 reads SMNVEV (reference sequence). The CDR3 runs 15 residues. V was shortened by 5 bases and J by 4 bases, with 17 bases between the two germline ends. The CDR3 bases are TGTGCCAGCAGTCCGGGGGGGCAGGGAGCCTATGGCTACACCTTC. Translation: CASSPGGQGAYGYTF.

This clonotype was picked up many times. The chain combines TRBV20-1 with TRBJ1-2; 7 positions match TRBD1. This CDR3 contains 14 residues. V was clipped by 3 bases and J by 9 bases; unmatched bases: 13. CDR1 is DFQATT and CDR2 is SNEGSKA in the germline V gene (reference sequence). Here the CDR3 DNA reads TGCAGTGCTAGGGGGGACAGTGGGGTGGGGAGCTACACCTTC. It specifies CSARGDSGVGSYTF.

This clonotype was found a few times. The V call is TRBV29-1, the J call TRBJ2-7; D remains ambiguous. CDR1 and CDR2 (germline): SQVTM, ANQGSEA. Trimming stripped 6 bases from V and 0 bases from J, with 18 bases between. The CDR3 has 15 amino acids. In nucleotides, the CDR3 is TGCAGCGTCCAGGCATCAGACTTGAGCTCCTACGAGCAGTACTTC. It specifies CSVQASDLSSYEQYF.

As regards this clonotype: Being one base from a much bigger clone, this may be a read error. The gene calls are TRBV28 and TRBJ1-2; TRBD1 might be the D (5 bases). The V gene's germline CDR1 is MDHEN and CDR2 SYDVKM. This CDR3 contains 14 residues. Deletions cut 6 bases from V and 8 bases from J, with 19 bases between. CDR3 region: CASSSTAGAGGYTF. DNA for the CDR3: TGTGCCAGCAGCTCGACAGCAGGCGCCGGGGGCTACACCTTC.

This rearrangement joins TRBV27 to TRBJ2-1; tentatively, D is TRBD2 (5 bases). The CDR3 runs to 14 residues. Germline CDR1 reads MNHEY; CDR2 reads SMNVEV (reference sequence). Deletions cut 6 bases from V and 1 base from J, with 10 bases between. The CDR3 protein is CASRILVSYNEQFF. DNA for the CDR3: TGTGCCAGCAGGATACTAGTTTCCTACAATGAGCAGTTCTTC.

This clonotype was counted between two and nine times. The chain recombines TRBV11-2 with TRBJ2-3; D is possibly TRBD2 (5 bases). CDR1 is SGHAT, CDR2 FQNNGV, per germline. This CDR3 has 17 amino acids. Deletions cut 4 bases from V and 0 bases from J, with 17 bases between. CDR3 protein: CASSSPSKRFSTDTQYF. In DNA form, the CDR3 reads TGTGCCAGCAGCTCCCCCTCTAAGCGGTTTAGCACAGATACGCAGTATTTT.

On this clonotype: One junction end disagrees with the germline gene, perhaps due to a read error. The chain couples TRBV7-7 to TRBJ2-3, with D hard to call. Germline CDR1 is SSHAT and CDR2 is FNYEAQ (reference sequence). The CDR3 contains 12 residues. The CDR3 DNA reads TGTGCTAGCACCTCCACAACGGATACGCAGTATTTT. It translates to CASTSTTDTQYF.

The chain recombines TRBV30 with TRBJ1-2, with unresolved D. Deletions cut 3 bases from V and 0 bases from J, with 11 bases between. Germline V gives CDR1 GTSNPN, CDR2 SVGIG (reference sequence). This CDR3 has 14 amino acids. In DNA, the CDR3 is TGTGCCTGGAGCGCCTTTCAGGCTAACTATGGCTACACCTTC. Translated, it gives CAWSAFQANYGYTF.

This clonotype has a count of ten or more. The chain links TRBV2 to TRBJ2-3; TRBD1 aligns across 7 bases. This CDR3 comprises 15 residues. The V gene end was trimmed by 8 bases and the J gene end by 5 bases; junction bases not matched to a gene: 13. Germline V gene sequence: CDR1 SNHLY, CDR2 FYNNEI. CDR3 sequence (DNA): TGTGCCAGCCGATTACGGACAGGAGAGGGAGATACGCAGTATTTT. This gives the protein CASRLRTGEGDTQYF.

This clonotype was seen many times. The chain carries TRBV28 and TRBJ1-5, with TRBD1 matching 7 bases. The V segment lost 6 bases and the J segment 1 base; nucleotides outside the gene matches: 6. Germline-derived CDR1 and CDR2 are MDHEN and SYDVKM. This CDR3 region has 15 residues. Here the CDR3 reads CASSIPGQSNQPQHF. For the CDR3, the DNA is TGTGCCAGCAGCATACCGGGACAGAGCAATCAGCCCCAGCATTTT.

This clonotype occurred many times. The chain is built from TRBV11-2 and TRBJ1-2; TRBD1 matches 9 bases. Germline lookup yields CDR1 SGHAT and CDR2 FQNNGV. The ends lost 1 base at V and 4 bases at J; junction bases unmatched: 10. This CDR3 region has 17 residues. Written as DNA, the CDR3 is TGTGCCAGCAGCTTAGTAAGACAGGGGGGCCGCCCCTATGGCTACACCTTC. Its protein is CASSLVRQGGRPYGYTF.

Points on this clonotype: It may be a read error: a sequence one base away is much more abundant. V and J are TRBV4-2 and TRBJ2-5; possibly TRBD2 for D (5 bases). V gave up 3 bases and J gave up 2 bases, with 7 bases separating them. CDR1 and CDR2 from the germline V gene are LGHNA and YNFKEQ. The CDR3 is 13 residues long. The CDR3 nucleotides read TGTGCCAGCAGCCATGGACTGCAAGAGACCCAGTACTTC. Translated: CASSHGLQETQYF.